These 5 T cell receptor beta chains were all obtained from the same sample, sequenced in a study of tumor and adjacent non-tumor tissue in lung cancer. RNA was extracted from bulk tissue without any cell sorting. Three rounds of nested PCR, following a modified ARM-PCR protocol, produced the TCRbeta library. A single record per CDR3 protein comes from TCRdb applying MiXCR to the multiplex PCR reads. The sample includes 81,000 or so distinct CDR3 sequences, 75% to 90% of them seen just once. The sequencing input was lung tumor tissue. These receptors originate from a woman aged 45-65 years with non-small cell lung cancer.

This clonotype was observed a few times. Likely a read error: the CDR3 ends without its conserved phenylalanine or tryptophan. V is TRBV11-1 and J is TRBJ2-7; possible D gene TRBD1, 6 bases. The V gene lost 7 bases and the J gene lost 0 bases, with 13 bases spanning the gap. The CDR3 totals 14 residues. Germline V lookup: CDR1 SGHAT, CDR2 FQDESV (reference sequence). CDR3 nucleotides: TGTGCCAGCAACCACTGGGACAACTCCTACGAGCAGTACTTA. It encodes CASNHWDNSYEQYL.

Remarks on this clonotype: Relative to the germline gene, one junction end is altered; a read error may explain this. The chain joins TRBV6-6 to TRBJ2-7, with D perhaps matching TRBD2 (5 bases). The CDR3 is made up of 17 amino acids. Germline lookup yields CDR1 MNHNY and CDR2 SVGAGI (reference sequence). The CDR3 DNA follows: TGTGTCAGCAGTTACTCGCCCCCAAGCGGTAGTACCTACGAGCAATACTTC. This gives the protein CVSSYSPPSGSTYEQYF.

The chain combines TRBV4-3 with TRBJ2-1, with D possibly matching TRBD2 (5 bases). Trimming took 6 bases from V and 13 from J, leaving 19 bases between them. CDR3 length: 13 amino acids. Looked up from germline, CDR1 is LGHNA and CDR2 is YSLEER. CDR3 protein: CASSRIQRADQFF. The CDR3 coding sequence is TGCGCCAGCAGTCGGATCCAGAGGGCTGATCAGTTCTTC.

This chain connects TRBV20-1 to TRBJ2-7; D possibly uses TRBD1 or TRBD2 (5 bases each). Germline V lookup: CDR1 DFQATT, CDR2 SNEGSKA (reference sequence). The CDR3 is 15 residues long. The CDR3 loop is CSARFRDPISYEQYV. The CDR3, as DNA: TGCAGTGCTAGATTCCGGGACCCCATTTCCTACGAGCAATACGTC.

About this clonotype itself: At one end, the junction sequence differs from germline, possibly due to a read error. The DNA of the CDR3 is TGCAGTGTTAGACAGCCTCTACAAGGGACCCAGTACTTC. Translation: CSVRQPLQGTQYF. The chain has TRBV20-1 and TRBJ2-5, with D perhaps TRBD1 (5 bases). Germline loops: CDR1 DFQATT, CDR2 SNEGSKA (reference sequence). This CDR3 is built from 13 residues.